Reported below is one T cell receptor beta chain. What it binds is unknown. One junction end does not reproduce the germline sequence, and a read error may be involved. Hyperthyroidism patients were newly diagnosed, had disease duration under 2 months, and were aged 18 to 65 years. The TCR beta CDR3 regions underwent amplification using RNA transcripts as the source. The TCR CDR3 was amplified in a first-round RT-PCR using the HTBI primer set. TCRdb reanalysed the multiplex PCR reads using MiXCR and keeps one entry per CDR3 protein. This table has about 320,000 distinct CDR3 sequences, approximately 17% appearing once. The source of the sample is a study of T cells in Graves' hyperthyroidism and ophthalmopathy. Study-wide results and caveats: From stable hyperthyroidism, ophthalmopathy was separated by a 13 V-J model.

The CDR3 length is 16 residues. The V gene's germline CDR1 is SEHNR and CDR2 FQNEAQ (reference sequence). The sequence was collected from a man aged 25-40 years with Graves' hyperthyroidism. This chain connects TRBV7-9 to TRBJ1-2; 7 bases fit TRBD1. Sequenced: blood. The CDR3, as DNA: TGTGCCAGCAGCCCACGCGGGACAGTGCCTAACTATGGCTACGCCTTC. Encoded protein: CASSPRGTVPNYGYAF.